This T cell receptor (beta chain) was observed in a study of T cell responses to AZD1222 COVID-19 vaccine. Comments on this clone: Antigen unknown. The same CDR3 arises from other DNA sequences in this sample as well.

Study-wide points: Spike was spanned by vaccine-associated CD4 TCRs, which were dominant at 160-218 and 743-854.

Produced via immunoSEQ multiplex PCR; TCRdb's table is partial and in-frame only. This repertoire shows around 200,000 clones, about 86% found once; its top ten account for approximately 0.5%. The V end lost 2 bases, the J end lost 1 base, and 5 bases lay between the germline ends. The germline V gene has CDR1 MNHEY and CDR2 SMNVEV (reference sequence). The CDR3 has 13 amino acids. Specimen: peripheral blood, collected on day 0 of AZD1222 vaccination. The chain links TRBV27 to TRBJ1-1; D unresolved. The sequence was obtained from an adult in good health. In DNA form, the CDR3 reads TGTGCCAGCAGTTTAAGGGAGAACACTGAAGCTTTCTTT. As protein: CASSLRENTEAFF.